This T cell receptor (beta chain) came from a study of blood T cells in healthy people across ages. Through a sample-barcoded 5' primer and a J-beta primer mix, a second PCR was run for about 7 to 12 cycles. TCRdb re-called the 5' RACE reads with MiXCR, one entry per CDR3 protein. The sample consists of 600,000 to 1,000,000 distinct CDR3 sequences, about 25% of them appearing once. This CDR3 is 17 amino acids long. V was pared by 0 bases and J by 8 bases, with 23 bases between. Germline CDR1 and CDR2: DFQATT and SNEGSKA (reference sequence). This clonotype was seen only a few times. These data are also associated with another study on T cells of mothers and their children.

This clonotype was sampled from a boy aged 10-17 years in good health. V is TRBV20-1 and J is TRBJ2-1, with TRBD2 as a possible D gene (6 bases). Sequenced material: blood. Here the CDR3 DNA reads TGCAGTGCTAGAGATCCCGGGGGAAGGCGGGCTGGCGATGAGCAGTTCTTC. This encodes CSARDPGGRRAGDEQFF.